This T cell receptor beta chain was sequenced for a study of CD8+ T cells in alopecia areata. Study details: Treated patients took oral tofacitinib at 5 to 10 mg twice daily.

Alopecia areata patients had lesional scalp punch biopsies and peripheral blood taken from them. The CDR3 length is 15 residues. The J segment lost 10 bases and the V segment lost 2 bases, leaving 10 bases of the junction unmatched. CDR1 is MGHRA and CDR2 is YSYEKL in the germline V gene. Reverse transcribed after extraction, RNA yielded cDNA as the sequencing template. The protocol was immunoSEQ multiplex PCR, while the TCRdb copy is restricted to in-frame clones and leaves out a portion. The sample includes some 170,000 clones, 59% seen only once; the top ten take about 15%. Turning to this clone: Its matching antigen is unknown.

Study-level results: Lesional scalp, especially alopecia totalis/universalis, showed higher clonality than normal scalp.

This chain joins TRBV4-1 and TRBJ2-1; 8 bases are shared with TRBD2. The input for sequencing was CD4+ T cells sorted from blood, taken at week 0. The origin of this receptor is a human donor with alopecia areata. CDR3 residues: CASSQRPGTRGEQFF. The DNA for the CDR3 is TGCGCCAGCAGCCAACGTCCCGGGACTAGAGGAGAGCAGTTCTTC.